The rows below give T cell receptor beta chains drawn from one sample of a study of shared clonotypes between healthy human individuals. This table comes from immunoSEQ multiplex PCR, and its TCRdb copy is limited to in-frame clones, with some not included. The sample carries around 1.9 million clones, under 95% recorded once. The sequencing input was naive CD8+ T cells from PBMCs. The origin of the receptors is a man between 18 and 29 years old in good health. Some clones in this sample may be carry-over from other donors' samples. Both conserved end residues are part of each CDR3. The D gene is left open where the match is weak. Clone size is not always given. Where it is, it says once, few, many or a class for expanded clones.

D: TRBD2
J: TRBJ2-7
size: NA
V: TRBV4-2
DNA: TGTGCCAGCAGCCAAGGGGCGGCTAGCGGGATTCACGAGCAGTACTTC
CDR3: CASSQGAASGIHEQYF

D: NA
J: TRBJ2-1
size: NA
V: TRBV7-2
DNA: TGTGCCAGCAGCTTAGGAGGTCTTAATGAGCAGTTCTTC
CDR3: CASSLGGLNEQFF

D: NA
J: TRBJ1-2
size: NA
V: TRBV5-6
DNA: TGTGCCAGCAGTTCCCCACTACAGGGCGTTATCTATGGCTACACCTTC
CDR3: CASSSPLQGVIYGYTF

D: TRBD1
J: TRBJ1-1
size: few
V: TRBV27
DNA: TGTGCCAGCAGTTTAATAGGGACAGGGGAAGCTTTCTTT
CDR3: CASSLIGTGEAFF

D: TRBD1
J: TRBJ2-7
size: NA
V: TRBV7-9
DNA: TGTGCCAGCAGCTGGGACAGAAGCTCCTACGAGCAGTACTTC
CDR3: CASSWDRSSYEQYF

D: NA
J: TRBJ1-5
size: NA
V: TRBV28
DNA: TGTGCCAGCAGTGTCCAGGGGATTAGCAATCAGCCCCAGCATTTT
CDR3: CASSVQGISNQPQHF

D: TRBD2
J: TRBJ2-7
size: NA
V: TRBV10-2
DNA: TGCGCCAGCAGTACTCGCCAGGGCGGGGGTTACGAGCAGTACTTC
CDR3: CASSTRQGGGYEQYF

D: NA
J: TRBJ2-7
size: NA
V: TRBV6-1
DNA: TGTGCCAGCAGTGAAGCAAGGGACGGGAACTCCTACGAGCAGTACTTC
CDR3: CASSEARDGNSYEQYF

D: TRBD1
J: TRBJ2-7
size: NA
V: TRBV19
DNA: TGTGCCAGCCAGGGACAGGGCGGTGACGAGCAGTACTTC
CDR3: CASQGQGGDEQYF

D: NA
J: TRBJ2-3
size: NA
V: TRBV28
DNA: TGTGCCAGCAGTTTATTTCTTAGCGGCTCCACAGATACGCAGTATTTT
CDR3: CASSLFLSGSTDTQYF

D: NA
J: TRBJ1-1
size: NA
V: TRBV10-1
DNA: TGCGCCAGCAGTGAGTACAGGAACACTGAAGCTTTCTTT
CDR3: CASSEYRNTEAFF

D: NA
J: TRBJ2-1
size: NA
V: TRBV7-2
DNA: TGTGCCAGCAGCCCCAGAGGTGGCGGAGGGGCCTACAATGAGCAGTTCTTC
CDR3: CASSPRGGGGAYNEQFF

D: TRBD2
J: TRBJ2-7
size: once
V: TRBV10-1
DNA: TGCGCCAGCAGTGAGGCTAGCGGGACCGGCTACGAGCAGTACTTC
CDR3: CASSEASGTGYEQYF

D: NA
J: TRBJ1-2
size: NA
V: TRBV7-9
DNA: TGTGCCAGCAGCTTACCTTTAGGCTATGGCTACACCTTC
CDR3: CASSLPLGYGYTF

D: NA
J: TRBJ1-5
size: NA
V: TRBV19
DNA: TGTGCCAGCAGTCTGGGGTCCCAAAATCAGCCCCAGCATTTT
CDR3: CASSLGSQNQPQHF

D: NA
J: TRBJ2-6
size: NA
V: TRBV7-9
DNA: TGTGCCAGCAGCTTACGGCGCAGGGCCCTCTCTGGGGCCAACGTCCTGACTTTC
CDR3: CASSLRRRALSGANVLTF

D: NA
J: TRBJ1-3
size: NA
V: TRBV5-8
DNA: TGTGCCAGCAGCTCCACAGGGCCCTCTGGAAACACCATATATTTT
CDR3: CASSSTGPSGNTIYF

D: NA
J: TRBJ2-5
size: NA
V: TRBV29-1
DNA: TGCAGCGCTGTCGCCTCTACCCAAGAGACCCAGTACTTC
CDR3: CSAVASTQETQYF

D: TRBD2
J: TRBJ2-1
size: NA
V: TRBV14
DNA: TGTGCCAGCAGCGAAACGGGAGGCCGGGATGAGCAGTTCTTC
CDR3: CASSETGGRDEQFF

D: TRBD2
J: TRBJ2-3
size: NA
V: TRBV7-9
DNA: TGTGCCAGCAGAACCGTAGCGGGCATCCATAGCACAGATACGCAGTATTTT
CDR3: CASRTVAGIHSTDTQYF

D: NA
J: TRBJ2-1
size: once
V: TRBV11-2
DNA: TGTGCCAGCAGCAAGCCATTTCTGGGGGATGAGCAGTTCTTC
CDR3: CASSKPFLGDEQFF

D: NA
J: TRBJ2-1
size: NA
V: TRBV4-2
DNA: TGTGCCAGCAGCCACTCCCCGGGAGCCACCTACAATGAGCAGTTCTTC
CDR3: CASSHSPGATYNEQFF

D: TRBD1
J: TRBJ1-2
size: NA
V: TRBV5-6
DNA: TGTGCCAGCAGCGACCAGACAGGGGGATGGTATGGCTACACCTTC
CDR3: CASSDQTGGWYGYTF

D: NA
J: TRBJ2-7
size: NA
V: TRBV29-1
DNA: TGCAGCGTTGTGGGGCCCAGTAGATACGAGCAGTACTTC
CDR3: CSVVGPSRYEQYF

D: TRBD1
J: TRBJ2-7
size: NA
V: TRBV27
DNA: TGTGCCAGCAGTCCTCAAGGGACAGGTACCTACGAGCAGTACTTC
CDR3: CASSPQGTGTYEQYF

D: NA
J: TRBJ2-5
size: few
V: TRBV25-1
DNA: TGTGCCAGCAGTGGAGGGGATCAAGAGACCCAGTACTTC
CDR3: CASSGGDQETQYF

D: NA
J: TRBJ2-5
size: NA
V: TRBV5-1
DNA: TGCGCCAGCAGCTTGTTCTTCGACGCCCAGTACTTC
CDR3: CASSLFFDAQYF

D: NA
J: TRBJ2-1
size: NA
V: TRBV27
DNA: TGTGCCAGCAGTCGGGCGGCGGCGCCGATATACAATGAGCAGTTCTTC
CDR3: CASSRAAAPIYNEQFF

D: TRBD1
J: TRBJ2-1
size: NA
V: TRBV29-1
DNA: TGCAGCTCCCGGACAGGGACAACCTACAATGAGCAGTTCTTC
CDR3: CSSRTGTTYNEQFF

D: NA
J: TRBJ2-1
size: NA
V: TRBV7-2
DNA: TGTGCCAGCAGCTTAGCGTTAGGGGATGAGCAGTTCTTC
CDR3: CASSLALGDEQFF

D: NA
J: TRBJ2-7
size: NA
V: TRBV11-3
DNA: TGTGCCAGCAGCTTGAGGGCAGACTACGAGCAGTACTTC
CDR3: CASSLRADYEQYF

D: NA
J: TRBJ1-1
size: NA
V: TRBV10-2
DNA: TGCGCCAGCAGACTGGAAGGATTGAACACTGAAGCTTTCTTT
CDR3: CASRLEGLNTEAFF

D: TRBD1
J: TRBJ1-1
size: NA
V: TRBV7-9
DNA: TGTGCCAGCAGCTCAGACAGGGCCTCTGAAGCTTTCTTT
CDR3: CASSSDRASEAFF

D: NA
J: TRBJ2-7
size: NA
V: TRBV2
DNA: TGTGCCAGCAGAACCCTCGTAGCGGAATCCGGTTACGAGCAGTACTTC
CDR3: CASRTLVAESGYEQYF

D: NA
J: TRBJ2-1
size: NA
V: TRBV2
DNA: TGTGCCAGCAGTCCCGGCAGGACCTACCTCCTCGGAGGTGAGCAGTTCTTC
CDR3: CASSPGRTYLLGGEQFF

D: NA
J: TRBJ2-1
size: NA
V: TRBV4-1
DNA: TGCGCCAGCAGCCCGCGCCTCCGCGCGGATTTCGATGAGCAGTTCTTC
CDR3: CASSPRLRADFDEQFF

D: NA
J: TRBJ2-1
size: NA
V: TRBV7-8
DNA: TGTGCCAGCAGCTTATATTGGAATGAGCAGTTCTTC
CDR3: CASSLYWNEQFF

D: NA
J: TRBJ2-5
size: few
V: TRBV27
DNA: TGTGCCAGCAGTCTTAGAGAGGGGGAGACCCAAGAGACCCAGTACTTC
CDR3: CASSLREGETQETQYF

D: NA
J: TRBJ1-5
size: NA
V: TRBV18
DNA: TGTGCCAGCTCACCATTTGAGAATCAGCCCCAGCATTTT
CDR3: CASSPFENQPQHF

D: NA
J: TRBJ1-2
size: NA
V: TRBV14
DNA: TGTGCCAGCAGCCAAGAGGTCAACATGGCGGGCTATGGCTACACCTTC
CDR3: CASSQEVNMAGYGYTF

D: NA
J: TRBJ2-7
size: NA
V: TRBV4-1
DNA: TGCGCCAGCAGGAAGACAGGAGGTACCTACGAGCAGTACTTC
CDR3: CASRKTGGTYEQYF

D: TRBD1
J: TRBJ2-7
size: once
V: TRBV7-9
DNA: TGTGCCAGCAGCCCGGACAGGCACTACGAGCAGTACTTC
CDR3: CASSPDRHYEQYF

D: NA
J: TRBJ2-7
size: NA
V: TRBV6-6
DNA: TGTGCCAGCACCTCGGCGGGGGCCGACGAGCAGTACTTC
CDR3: CASTSAGADEQYF